This is a list of T cell receptor beta chains from one sample in a study of shared clonotypes between healthy human individuals. The method was immunoSEQ multiplex PCR; TCRdb's version includes in-frame clones alone and lacks a portion of them. The table records about 340,000 clones, around 79% of them present only once. The sequenced sample consisted of memory CD4+ T cells sorted from blood. All receptors derive from a man aged 25-45 years in good health. CDR3s include the opening cysteine and the closing phenylalanine or tryptophan. D genes are given only for firm matches. Not every row has a clone size; where given, it reads once, few, many or a size class.

j_gene,d_gene,v_gene,abundance,CDR3nt,CDR3aa
TRBJ1-2,.,TRBV27,few,TGTGCCAGCAGTCTCGGGGGGTACCCTTATGGCTACACCTTC,CASSLGGYPYGYTF
TRBJ2-2,TRBD2,TRBV7-2,.,TGTGCCAGCAGCTTAGTTAGCGGGAGGCCCACCGGGGAGCTGTTTTTT,CASSLVSGRPTGELFF
TRBJ1-2,TRBD1,TRBV19,.,TGTGCCAGCGGGGACAGGGGGCGCGGAAATGGCTACACCTTC,CASGDRGRGNGYTF
TRBJ1-1,.,TRBV18,.,TGTGCCAGCTCACCCGGGGGGCAAGACACTGAAGCTTTCTTT,CASSPGGQDTEAFF
TRBJ2-1,.,TRBV21-1,.,TGTGCCAGCAGCAAAGAAAGGTCTTACAATGAGCAGTTCTTC,CASSKERSYNEQFF
TRBJ1-5,.,TRBV19,few,TGTGCCAGTAGTACCTTCTCTGCGGTGGAGCAGCCCCAGCATTTT,CASSTFSAVEQPQHF
TRBJ2-1,.,TRBV15,.,TGTGCCACCAGCAGAGGGGACGGGGTCTGGGATGAGCAGTTCTTC,CATSRGDGVWDEQFF
TRBJ2-5,.,TRBV6-1,.,TGTGCCAGCAGTGAAAAGGGGGGATCCCAAGAGACCCAGTACTTC,CASSEKGGSQETQYF
TRBJ1-5,.,TRBV30,.,TGTGCCTGGAGTGACAGCAATCAGCCCCAGCATTTT,CAWSDSNQPQHF
TRBJ2-7,TRBD1,TRBV7-2,.,TGTGCCAGCACCTTAGTGTCAGGGGGCACCTACGAGCAGTACTTC,CASTLVSGGTYEQYF
TRBJ1-1,TRBD1,TRBV10-3,.,TGTGCCATCAGGGATGGACAGGGAAGTGCTGAAGCTTTCTTT,CAIRDGQGSAEAFF
TRBJ1-1,TRBD1,TRBV7-2,.,TGTGCCAGCAGCGAGGGACAGGGGATACTTGAAGCTTTCTTT,CASSEGQGILEAFF
TRBJ1-2,.,TRBV19,few,TGTGCCAGTAGTACCCTCCGGACCGACCGTGGCTACACCTTC,CASSTLRTDRGYTF
TRBJ1-3,.,TRBV4-1,.,TGCGCCAGCAGCCCGCCTATGGCGGGCTCTGGAAACACCATATATTTT,CASSPPMAGSGNTIYF
TRBJ2-7,TRBD2,TRBV19,.,TGTGCCAGTAGGATAAGCGGGGGATCGTCCTACGAGCAGTACTTC,CASRISGGSSYEQYF
TRBJ1-5,.,TRBV4-3,.,TGCGCCAGCAGCCAAGATCACAACCAGCCCCAGCATTTT,CASSQDHNQPQHF
TRBJ2-1,TRBD2,TRBV7-8,.,TGTGCCAGCAGCTTAGTTCGCGGGAGTCTGAATGAGCAGTTCTTC,CASSLVRGSLNEQFF
TRBJ1-1,.,TRBV5-4,.,TGTGCCAGCAGCTTGAGGAACGTCGACACTGAAGCTTTCTTT,CASSLRNVDTEAFF
TRBJ2-3,.,TRBV11-3,.,TGTGCCAGCAGCTCCAGGGCCACAGATACGCAGTATTTT,CASSSRATDTQYF
TRBJ2-7,.,TRBV30,.,TGTGCCTGGAGTTTGGGAATCTCCTACGAGCAGTACTTC,CAWSLGISYEQYF
TRBJ2-7,.,TRBV10-3,.,TGTGCCATCAGTGTCCTTCGGGGCATCAGCTCCTACGAGCAGTACTTC,CAISVLRGISSYEQYF
TRBJ2-1,TRBD2,TRBV5-6,.,TGTGCCAGCAGCCAAGGGACTAGCGGGGGCTCCTACAATGAGCAGTTCTTC,CASSQGTSGGSYNEQFF
TRBJ2-7,.,TRBV6-5,.,TGTGCCAGCAGTTACTCACAGTTAGGGGTTTTTGAGCAGTACTTC,CASSYSQLGVFEQYF
TRBJ2-7,.,TRBV18,.,TGTGCCAGCTCACCAGACAGTCGCGAGCAGTACTTC,CASSPDSREQYF
TRBJ2-3,.,TRBV9,.,TGTGCCAGCAGCGTAGATGAGCGGGCGACAGATACGCAGTATTTT,CASSVDERATDTQYF
TRBJ2-7,TRBD1,TRBV27,.,TGTGCCAGCAGGACCCAGGGGGCCACCTACGAGCAGTACTTC,CASRTQGATYEQYF
TRBJ1-2,TRBD1,TRBV29-1,.,TGCAGCGTTTCCGGGACAGGTTATGGCTACACCTTC,CSVSGTGYGYTF
TRBJ2-1,.,TRBV5-8,few,TGTGCCAGCAGCACCTTGACCCGGGCGGATGAGCAGTTCTTC,CASSTLTRADEQFF
TRBJ2-1,TRBD2,TRBV7-9,.,TGTGCCAGCAGCTTAGTGCTAGCGGGACGTGGTGAGCAGTTCTTC,CASSLVLAGRGEQFF
TRBJ2-7,TRBD2,TRBV14,many,TGTGCCAGCAGCCCGGGAGGGGTCAGCGAGCAGTACTTC,CASSPGGVSEQYF
TRBJ2-5,TRBD2,TRBV11-2,.,TGTGCCAGCAGCCTCCCGGGACTAGTCTTCGGGACCCAGTACTTC,CASSLPGLVFGTQYF
TRBJ1-1,TRBD1,TRBV4-1,once,TGCGCCAGCCGGGACAGGGGGTTGAACACTGAAGCTTTCTTT,CASRDRGLNTEAFF
TRBJ2-7,TRBD2,TRBV7-8,few,TGTGCCAGCAGCCCGCGGACTAGCAGTTCCTACGAGCAGTACTTC,CASSPRTSSSYEQYF
TRBJ2-7,.,TRBV11-2,once,TGTGCCAGCAGCTTAGGAACCGGGCAAAAAAAATACGGGCAGTACTTC,CASSLGTGQKKYGQYF
TRBJ2-3,TRBD2,TRBV29-1,.,TGCAGCGTCGGACTAGCGGGACCCCAAGATACGCAGTATTTT,CSVGLAGPQDTQYF
TRBJ2-3,.,TRBV9,once,TGTGCCAGCAGCGTATCGACTAGCACAGATACGCAGTATTTT,CASSVSTSTDTQYF
TRBJ1-2,.,TRBV2,.,TGTGCCAGCAGTTTGTCCACAGGGAACTATGGCTACACCTTC,CASSLSTGNYGYTF
TRBJ1-2,TRBD1,TRBV29-1,.,TGCAGCGTGCACGATTACAGGGGTGCGGATGGCTACACCTTC,CSVHDYRGADGYTF
TRBJ2-1,.,TRBV10-2,.,TGCGCCAGCGGCGCAGGGAGGTACAATGAGCAGTTCTTC,CASGAGRYNEQFF
TRBJ2-7,.,TRBV14,few,TGTGCCAGCAGCCAATTGTTCGAGCAGTACTTC,CASSQLFEQYF
TRBJ2-7,TRBD1,TRBV5-4,.,TGTGCCAGCAGCTACCGACAGGGTTCGGACGAGCAGTACTTC,CASSYRQGSDEQYF
TRBJ2-1,.,TRBV5-1,.,TGCGCCAGCAGCCACGGACTAGAAGGGGGTGAGCAGTTCTTC,CASSHGLEGGEQFF
TRBJ2-5,TRBD2,TRBV9,.,TGTGCCAGCAGCGTGGGACTAGCGGGAGGTATAGAGACCCAGTACTTC,CASSVGLAGGIETQYF
TRBJ2-7,.,TRBV4-2,.,TGTGCCAGCAGCCAATTGGCTAGCGACTCCTACGAGCAGTACTTC,CASSQLASDSYEQYF
TRBJ2-3,.,TRBV7-9,.,TGTGCCAGCAGCCCACAGCCAAGGGCCGGCCTAGATACGCAGTATTTT,CASSPQPRAGLDTQYF
TRBJ1-5,.,TRBV5-1,many,TGCGCCAGCAGCTTGGGGGTTAGCAATCAGCCCCAGCATTTT,CASSLGVSNQPQHF
TRBJ2-7,TRBD2,TRBV9,.,TGTGCCAGCAGCGTTTTTGCGGGCGGGGGCGAGCAGTACTTC,CASSVFAGGGEQYF
TRBJ2-1,TRBD2,TRBV28,.,TGTGCCAGCAGTCACCGATCTAGCGGGAGATCCTACAATGAGCAGTTCTTC,CASSHRSSGRSYNEQFF
TRBJ2-3,.,TRBV19,.,TGTGCCAGTAGTCAGCGGACAAGCACAGATACGCAGTATTTT,CASSQRTSTDTQYF
TRBJ2-2,.,TRBV12-5,few,TGTGCTAGTGGTTTGGCCACAGCGCCCCAGGCCACCGGGGAGCTGTTTTTT,CASGLATAPQATGELFF